This TCR beta chain was observed in a study of cytomegalovirus exposure and HLA in healthy donors. General study findings and limits: There were some public TCRs occurring in many donors, but most TCR sequences were rare. The study designated 150 or so TCR beta chains cytomegalovirus-associated. With high specificity and sensitivity, the classifier reportedly diagnosed cytomegalovirus status.

It was the approximately 120-subject validation cohort, separate from the roughly 700-subject first cohort, to which the donors belonged. V shed 4 bases, J shed 5 bases, and the junction held 7 bases outside the gene matches. The CDR3 loop spans 14 amino acids. Germline V lookup: CDR1 GTSNPN, CDR2 SVGIG (reference sequence). The assay was immunoSEQ multiplex PCR, and TCRdb's table has in-frame clones only and misses some. The sample contains approximately 39,000 clones, just under 95% of which appear only once. In its sample, this clone was seen once. Its antigen is still unknown. Sequencing was done on a sample of PBMCs. The V call is TRBV30, the J call TRBJ2-3, with 9 nucleotides matching TRBD2. The TCR was taken from a man aged 18 to 35 in good health and CMV-seronegative. The CDR3 DNA reads as TGTGCCTGGATCCGGCGGGGGGGCGGAGATACGCAGTATTTT. This translates into CAWIRRGGGDTQYF.